This TCR beta chain was observed in a study of blood T cell repertoires in COVID-19. Across the study: Acute and convalescent COVID-19 samples came from the United States, Italy and Spain. T cells, B-cell-depleted T cells, or PBMCs supplied cDNA or gDNA.

Looked up from germline, CDR1 is SNHLY and CDR2 is FYNNEI. The CDR3 loop spans 15 amino acids. The trim removed 8 bases at V and 4 bases at J, leaving 8 bases unmatched. As originally analysed: Nucleated cell counts were estimated from reference gene primer amplification. Assay used: immunoSEQ multiplex PCR; TCRdb lists only in-frame clones, some missing. The V and J calls and clone size come from that table; D and trimming were worked out from the DNA. The table has over 150,000 clones, over 80% seen once. This TCR was recovered from a middle-aged woman with COVID-19, enrolled during active disease. The J gene is TRBJ2-1, the V gene TRBV2; 10 nucleotides agree with TRBD2. The sequencing input was peripheral blood. The CDR3 DNA reads as TGTGCCAGCCGTAGGCTAGCGGGAGAATACAATGAGCAGTTCTTC. Its protein product is CASRRLAGEYNEQFF.